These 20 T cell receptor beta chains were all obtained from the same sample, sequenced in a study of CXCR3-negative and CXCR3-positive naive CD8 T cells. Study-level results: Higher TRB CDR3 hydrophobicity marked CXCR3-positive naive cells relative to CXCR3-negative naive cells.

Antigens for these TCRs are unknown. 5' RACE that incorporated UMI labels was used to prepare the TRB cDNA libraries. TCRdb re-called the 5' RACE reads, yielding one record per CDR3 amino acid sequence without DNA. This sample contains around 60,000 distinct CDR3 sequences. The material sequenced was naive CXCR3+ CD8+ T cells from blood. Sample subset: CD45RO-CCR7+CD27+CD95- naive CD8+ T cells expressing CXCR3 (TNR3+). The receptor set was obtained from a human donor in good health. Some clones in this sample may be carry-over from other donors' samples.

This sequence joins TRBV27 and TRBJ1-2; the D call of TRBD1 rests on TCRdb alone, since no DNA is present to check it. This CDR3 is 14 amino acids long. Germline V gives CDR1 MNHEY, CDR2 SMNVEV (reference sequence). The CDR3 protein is CASILSGGNYGYTF.

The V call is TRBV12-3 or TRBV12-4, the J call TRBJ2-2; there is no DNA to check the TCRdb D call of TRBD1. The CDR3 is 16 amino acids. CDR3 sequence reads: CASSPLPTENTGELFF.

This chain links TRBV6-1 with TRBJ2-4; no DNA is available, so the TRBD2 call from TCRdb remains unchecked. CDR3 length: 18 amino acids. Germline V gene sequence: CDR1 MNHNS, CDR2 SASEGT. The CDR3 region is CASSNEEGLAEIINIQYF.

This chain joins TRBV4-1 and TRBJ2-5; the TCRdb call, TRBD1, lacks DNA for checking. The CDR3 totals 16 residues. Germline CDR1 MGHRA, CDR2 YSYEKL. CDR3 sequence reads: CASSQDRTGYQETQYF.

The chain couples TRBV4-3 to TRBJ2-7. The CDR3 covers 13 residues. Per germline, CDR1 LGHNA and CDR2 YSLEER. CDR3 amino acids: CASSRGVTYEQYF.

The CDR3 sequence: CATRRLSGGADLLGEQFF. The chain links TRBV15 to TRBJ2-1; as DNA is missing, the TRBD2 call by TCRdb cannot be tested. This CDR3 region has 18 residues. CDR1 is LNHNV and CDR2 is YYDKDF in the germline V gene (reference sequence).

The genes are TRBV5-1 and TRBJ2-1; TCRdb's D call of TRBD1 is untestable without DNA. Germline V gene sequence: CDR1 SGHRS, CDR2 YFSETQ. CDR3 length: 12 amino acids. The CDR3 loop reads CASSWTGYGQFF.

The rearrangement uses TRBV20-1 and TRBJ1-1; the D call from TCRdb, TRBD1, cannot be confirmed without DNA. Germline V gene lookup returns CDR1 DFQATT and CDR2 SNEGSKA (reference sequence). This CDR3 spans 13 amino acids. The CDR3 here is CSARGDREYEAFF.

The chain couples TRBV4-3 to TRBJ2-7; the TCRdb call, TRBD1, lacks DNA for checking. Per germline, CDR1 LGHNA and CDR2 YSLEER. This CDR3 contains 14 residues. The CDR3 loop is CASSQERGGYEQYF.

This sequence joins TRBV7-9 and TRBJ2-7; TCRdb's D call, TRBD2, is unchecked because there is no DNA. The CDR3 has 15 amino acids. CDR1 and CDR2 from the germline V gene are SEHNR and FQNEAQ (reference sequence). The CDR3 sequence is CASSSGGVSGYEQYF.

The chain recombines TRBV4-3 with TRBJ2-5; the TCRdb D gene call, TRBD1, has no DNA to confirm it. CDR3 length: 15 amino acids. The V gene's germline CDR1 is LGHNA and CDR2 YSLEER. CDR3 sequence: CASSQERTRVDTQYF.

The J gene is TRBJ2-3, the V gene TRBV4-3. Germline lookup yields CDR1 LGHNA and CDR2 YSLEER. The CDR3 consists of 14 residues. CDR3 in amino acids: CASSQEPGTDTQYF.

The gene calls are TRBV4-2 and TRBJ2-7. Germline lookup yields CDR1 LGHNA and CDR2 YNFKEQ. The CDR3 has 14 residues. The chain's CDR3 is CASSQDRAGEEQYF.

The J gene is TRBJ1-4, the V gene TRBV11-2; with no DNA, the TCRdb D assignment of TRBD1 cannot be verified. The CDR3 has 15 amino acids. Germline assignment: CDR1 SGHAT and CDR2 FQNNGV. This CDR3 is CASSYTIRTDEKLFF.

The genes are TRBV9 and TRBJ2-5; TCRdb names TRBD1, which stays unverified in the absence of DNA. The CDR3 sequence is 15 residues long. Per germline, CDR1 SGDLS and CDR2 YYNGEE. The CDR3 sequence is CASSGDIEYQETQYF.

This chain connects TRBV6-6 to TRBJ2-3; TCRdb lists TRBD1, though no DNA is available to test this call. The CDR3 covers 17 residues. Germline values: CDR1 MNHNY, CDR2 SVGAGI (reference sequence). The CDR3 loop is CASSFFGTETSTDTQYF.

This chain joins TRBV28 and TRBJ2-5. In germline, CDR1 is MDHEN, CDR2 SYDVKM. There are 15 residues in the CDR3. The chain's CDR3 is CASSPRVHLSETQYF.

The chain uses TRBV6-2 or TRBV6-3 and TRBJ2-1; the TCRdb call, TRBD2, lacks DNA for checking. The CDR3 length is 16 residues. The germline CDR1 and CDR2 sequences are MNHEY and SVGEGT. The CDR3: CATSLTSLSSYNEQFF.

CDR3: CSARELGLSNTEAFF. The chain carries TRBV20-1 and TRBJ1-1. The CDR3 extends over 15 amino acids. Germline-derived CDR1 and CDR2 are DFQATT and SNEGSKA (reference sequence).

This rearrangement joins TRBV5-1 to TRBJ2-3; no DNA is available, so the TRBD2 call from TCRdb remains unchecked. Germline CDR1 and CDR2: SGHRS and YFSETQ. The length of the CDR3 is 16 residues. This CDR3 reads CASSGGGAFFADTQYF.